In its sample, the clone carrying this TCR beta chain was seen many times. No antigen is known for it. The entry originates in a study of regulatory T cells in long-lasting Graves disease. Study-wide points: When disease was persistent, TRBV28, TRBJ1-2 and TRBJ2-5 were the favored segments.

Specified time point: newly diagnosed GD, antithyroid drugs for less than 3 months. RNA from PBMCs was the source of the TCR library. There are 13 residues in the CDR3. With 10 bases removed from V and 10 bases from J, the gap between germline ends came to 20 bases. Germline V CDR1 and CDR2: MNHNS, SASEGT. iRepertoire HTBI primers and Arm-PCR of CDR3 regions built TCR beta libraries. The authors' processing: From all samples, identification returned 12 to 15 TRBJ and around 62 TRBV segments. TCRdb called the multiplex PCR reads again in MiXCR, with one record for every CDR3 protein. The V and J calls, along with clone size, are taken from TCRdb and not from the paper's own processing. The sample holds 400,000 to 500,000 distinct CDR3 sequences, approximately 16% seen once. The same data also contributed to another study, on T cells in Graves' hyperthyroidism and ophthalmopathy. That study reports: Graves' hyperthyroidism showing no ophthalmopathy progression within 18 months was considered stable.

The chain carries TRBV6-1 and TRBJ1-5, with D unresolved. The receptor's source is a woman in her 40s with Graves disease. Here the sequenced sample was peripheral blood mononuclear cells (PBMCs), taken at new diagnosis, from a patient treated with antithyroid drugs. The CDR3: CATLTEMLGPQHF. The CDR3 DNA reads TGTGCCACCTTGACCGAGATGCTAGGACCCCAGCATTTT.